The clone carrying this T cell receptor (beta chain) has a single count. This record belongs to a study of shared T cell receptors in the human thymus. CDR1 and CDR2 (germline): MRHNA, SNTAGT. V lost 5 bases and J lost 3; bases outside the gene matches: 5. CDR3 length: 15 residues. Here immunoSEQ multiplex PCR was the method, and the copy in TCRdb shows in-frame clones only, minus some. Among roughly 660,000 clones listed, approximately 88% were seen once. These data were also filed under a second study, of human thymus T cells. In that study: Both thymic and peripheral blood repertoires showed apparently biased V and J usage.

V usage is TRBV6-4 and J usage is TRBJ1-4; 8 bases line up with TRBD1. The receptor comes from a boy under three years old with a congenital heart defect. The sample was thymocytes. The CDR3 region is CASSRQGKANEKLFF. The CDR3 DNA is TGTGCCAGCAGTCGACAGGGGAAGGCTAATGAAAAACTGTTTTTT.